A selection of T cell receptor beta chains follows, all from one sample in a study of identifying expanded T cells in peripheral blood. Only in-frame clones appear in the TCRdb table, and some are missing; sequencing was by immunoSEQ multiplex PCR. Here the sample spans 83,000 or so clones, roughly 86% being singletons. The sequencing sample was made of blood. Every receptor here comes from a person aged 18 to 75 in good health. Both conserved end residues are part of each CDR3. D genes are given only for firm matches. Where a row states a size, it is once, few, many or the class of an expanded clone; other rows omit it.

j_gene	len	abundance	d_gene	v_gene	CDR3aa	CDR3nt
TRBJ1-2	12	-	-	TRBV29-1	CSVESSGYGYTF	TGCAGCGTTGAGTCCAGCGGGTATGGCTACACCTTC
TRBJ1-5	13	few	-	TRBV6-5	CASSYSADQPQHF	TGTGCCAGCAGTTACTCAGCCGATCAGCCCCAGCATTTT
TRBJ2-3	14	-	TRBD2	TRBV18	CATSGTSATDTQYF	TGTGCCACCTCCGGGACTAGTGCCACAGATACGCAGTATTTT
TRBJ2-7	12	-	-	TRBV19	CASSGSTYEQYF	TGTGCCAGTAGTGGGTCCACCTACGAGCAGTACTTC
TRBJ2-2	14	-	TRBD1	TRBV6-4	CASRTGWDTGELFF	TGTGCCAGCAGGACAGGGTGGGACACCGGGGAGCTGTTTTTT
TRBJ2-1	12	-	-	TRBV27	CASSLVGFEQFF	TGTGCCAGCAGTTTAGTAGGGTTTGAGCAGTTCTTC
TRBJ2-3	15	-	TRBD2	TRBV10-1	CASTQGLAETDTQYF	TGCGCCAGCACCCAAGGACTAGCGGAAACAGATACGCAGTATTTT
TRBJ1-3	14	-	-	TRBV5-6	CASSLVDLGNTIYF	TGTGCCAGCAGCTTGGTAGACCTTGGAAACACCATATATTTT
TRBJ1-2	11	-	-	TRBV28	CASSSEFGYTF	TGTGCCAGCAGCTCAGAGTTTGGCTACACCTTC
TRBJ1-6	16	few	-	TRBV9	CASSVEPRVEHSPLHF	TGTGCCAGCAGCGTAGAGCCCAGGGTAGAGCATTCACCCCTCCACTTT
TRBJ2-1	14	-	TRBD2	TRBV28	CASSFAGERDEQFF	TGTGCCAGCAGTTTTGCGGGAGAAAGAGATGAGCAGTTCTTC
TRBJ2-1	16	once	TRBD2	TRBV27	CASSPRTSGGRNEQFF	TGTGCCAGCAGTCCCCGGACTAGCGGGGGTAGGAATGAGCAGTTCTTC
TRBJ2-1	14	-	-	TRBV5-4	CASTGTGSYNEQFF	TGTGCCAGCACCGGGACGGGTTCCTACAATGAGCAGTTCTTC
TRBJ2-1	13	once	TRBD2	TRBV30	CACLAGWYNEQFF	TGTGCCTGTTTAGCGGGCTGGTACAATGAGCAGTTCTTC
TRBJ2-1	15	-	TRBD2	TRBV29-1	CSPRYGTSGNSEQFF	TGCAGCCCTAGATACGGGACTAGCGGGAACAGTGAGCAGTTCTTC
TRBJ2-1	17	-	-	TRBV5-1	CASSLTSGMGSYNEQFF	TGCGCCAGCAGCTTAACTTCGGGAATGGGGTCCTACAATGAGCAGTTCTTC
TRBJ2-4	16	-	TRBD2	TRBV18	CASSPRTSGGRNIQYF	TGTGCCAGCTCACCGCGGACTAGCGGGGGCAGAAACATTCAGTACTTC
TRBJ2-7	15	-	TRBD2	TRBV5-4	CASSQETSESYEQYF	TGTGCCAGCAGCCAAGAGACTAGCGAGTCCTACGAGCAGTACTTC
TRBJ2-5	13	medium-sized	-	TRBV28	CASSIRPQETQYF	TGTGCCAGCTCGATACGGCCGCAAGAGACCCAGTACTTC
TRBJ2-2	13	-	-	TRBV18	CASSPQGAGELFF	TGTGCCAGCTCACCACAGGGGGCCGGGGAGCTGTTTTTT
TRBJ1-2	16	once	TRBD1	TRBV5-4	CASSSTGQGANYGYTF	TGTGCCAGCAGTTCGACGGGACAGGGGGCTAACTATGGCTACACCTTC
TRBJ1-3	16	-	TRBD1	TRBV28	CASSLRPGGRGNTIYF	TGTGCCAGCAGTTTAAGGCCAGGGGGTAGGGGAAACACCATATATTTT
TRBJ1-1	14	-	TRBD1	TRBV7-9	CASRSDRENTEAFF	TGTGCCAGCAGGTCGGACAGGGAGAACACTGAAGCTTTCTTT
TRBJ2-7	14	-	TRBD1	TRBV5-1	CASSLGTGVHEQYF	TGCGCCAGCAGCTTGGGGACAGGGGTTCACGAGCAGTACTTC
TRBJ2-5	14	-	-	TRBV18	CASSPWGAQETQYF	TGTGCCAGCTCACCCTGGGGGGCCCAAGAGACCCAGTACTTC
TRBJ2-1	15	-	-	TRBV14	CASSQDWSSYNEQFF	TGTGCCAGCAGCCAAGATTGGTCCTCCTACAATGAGCAGTTCTTC
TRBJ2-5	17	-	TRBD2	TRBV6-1	CASSEGPGGGAQETQYF	TGTGCCAGCAGTGAAGGACCCGGCGGGGGGGCCCAAGAGACCCAGTACTTC
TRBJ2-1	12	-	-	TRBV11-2	CASSRGYNEQFF	TGTGCCAGCAGCCGGGGGTACAATGAGCAGTTCTTC
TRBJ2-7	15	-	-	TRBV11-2	CASSLEAGSYYEQYF	TGTGCCAGCAGCTTAGAAGCAGGGTCTTACTACGAGCAGTACTTC
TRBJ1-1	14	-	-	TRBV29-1	CSVVGRVYGTEAFF	TGCAGCGTTGTGGGCAGGGTCTACGGCACTGAAGCTTTCTTT
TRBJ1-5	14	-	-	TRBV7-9	CASSPEGSLVAQHF	TGTGCCAGCAGCCCTGAGGGCTCCCTGGTGGCCCAGCATTTT
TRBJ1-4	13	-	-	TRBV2	CASSLTTNEKLFF	TGTGCCAGCAGTTTAACAACTAATGAAAAACTGTTTTTT
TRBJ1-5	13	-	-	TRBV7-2	CASSGGLWEPQHF	TGTGCCAGCAGCGGGGGCCTATGGGAGCCCCAGCATTTT
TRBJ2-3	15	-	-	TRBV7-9	CASSPPGHLPDTQYF	TGTGCCAGCAGTCCCCCCGGGCATTTGCCGGATACGCAGTATTTT
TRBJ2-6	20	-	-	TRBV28	CASSLIPAGLALSGANVLTF	TGTGCCAGCAGTTTAATTCCGGCCGGTCTAGCCCTCTCTGGGGCCAACGTCCTGACTTTC
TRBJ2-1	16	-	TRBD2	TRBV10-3	CAISESRLAGVNEQFF	TGTGCCATCAGTGAGTCGAGGCTAGCGGGAGTAAATGAGCAGTTCTTC
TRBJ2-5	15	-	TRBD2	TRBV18	CASSPPSGSLETQYF	TGTGCCAGCTCACCACCAAGCGGGAGTTTGGAGACCCAGTACTTC
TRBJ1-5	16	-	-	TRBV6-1	CASSEYTGVDNQPQHF	TGTGCCAGCAGTGAATACACGGGGGTGGACAATCAGCCCCAGCATTTT
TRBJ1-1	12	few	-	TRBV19	CASSSSNTEAFF	TGTGCCAGTAGTAGTTCGAACACTGAAGCTTTCTTT
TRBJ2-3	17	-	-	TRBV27	CASSCNRGEGSVDTQYF	TGTGCCAGCAGTTGTAATAGGGGTGAGGGCAGCGTAGATACGCAGTATTTT
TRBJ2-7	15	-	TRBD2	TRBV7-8	CASSLTSGRVVEQYF	TGTGCCAGCAGCCTGACTAGCGGGCGGGTTGTCGAGCAGTACTTC
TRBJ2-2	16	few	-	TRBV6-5	CASSYRVWGDTGELFF	TGTGCCAGCAGTTACCGGGTATGGGGGGACACCGGGGAGCTGTTTTTT
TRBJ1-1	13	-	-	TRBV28	CASSLGRYTEAFF	TGTGCCAGCAGTTTAGGAAGGTACACTGAAGCTTTCTTT
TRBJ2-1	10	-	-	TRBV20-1	CSASTDFGFF	TGCAGTGCTAGTACCGACTTCGGGTTCTTC
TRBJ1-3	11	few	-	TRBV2	CASRQGNTIYF	TGTGCCAGCAGACAGGGAAACACCATATATTTT
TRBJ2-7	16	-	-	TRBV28	CASSFYDSRLTYEQYF	TGTGCCAGCAGTTTTTACGACTCCAGGTTGACCTACGAGCAGTACTTC
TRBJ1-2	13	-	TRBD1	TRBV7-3	CASSLGQLYGYTF	TGTGCCAGCAGCTTGGGACAGCTCTATGGCTACACCTTC
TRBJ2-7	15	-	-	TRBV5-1	CASSLEGGLLYEQYF	TGTGCCAGCAGCTTGGAGGGGGGTCTACTCTACGAGCAGTACTTC